The 15 T cell receptor beta chains below were found in one sample sequenced in a study of beta chain features in type 1 diabetes (dated by TCRdb to 2017 to 2018). Study-wide conclusions, independent of this receptor: In all four CD4+ subsets, TCRB CDR3 length was moderately but significantly shorter in type 1 diabetes patients.

The protocol used for the library was the immunoSEQ multiplex PCR assay. The High Capacity cDNA Reverse Transcription Kit was used to reverse transcribe all of the isolated RNA, meaning that expressed TCRB transcripts were what got sequenced. TCRdb obtained this table from immuneACCESS and retained in-frame rearrangements with V and J assigned. These tables miss some clones; where compared with another copy, unresolved V genes account for less than half of the shortfall, and the remainder is unexplained. This sample has approximately 17,000 clones in its table, and roughly 72% of those were observed once. About 0.77% of the sample is taken by the ten largest. These receptors lack a known antigen. The specimen was stem cell memory CD4+ T cells from blood. Sample cell subset or site, as interpreted from the label and publication: stem cell-like memory CD4+ T cells. The receptors derive from a man in his thirties or forties with type 1 diabetes.

The CDR3, as DNA: TGCAGCGCATGGAAGATCGAGGGCACTGAAGCTTTCTTT. It encodes CSAWKIEGTEAFF. V and J are TRBV29-1 and TRBJ1-1; D is unresolved. The CDR3 totals 13 residues. In germline, CDR1 is SQVTM, CDR2 ANQGSEA. The germline V and J ends were trimmed by 7 bases and 4 bases, with 16 bases remaining between them.

This chain connects TRBV25-1 to TRBJ2-3, with a tentative D call TRBD1 (5 bases). The germline V gene encodes CDR1 MGHDK and CDR2 SYGVNS. The CDR3 loop spans 16 amino acids. V lost 5 bases, J lost 0 bases, and 15 bases lay in between. CDR3 sequence (DNA): TGTGCCAGCAGTCCATTAGGGGCGGAGAGCACAGATACGCAGTATTTT. This gives the protein CASSPLGAESTDTQYF.

The chain uses TRBV10-1 and TRBJ2-3; D may be TRBD1 (6 bases). V shed 4 bases and J shed 4 bases, with 12 bases lying between them. Germline lookup yields CDR1 WNHNN and CDR2 SYGVQD (reference sequence). CDR3 size: 14 residues. This CDR3 reads CASSVYRDSDTQYF. In DNA form, the CDR3 reads TGCGCCAGCAGTGTATACAGGGATTCAGATACGCAGTATTTT.

The rearrangement links TRBV7-2 to TRBJ1-2; D ambiguous. Germline V gene lookup returns CDR1 SGHTA and CDR2 FQGNSA. Trimming left V 1 base short and J 5 bases short, with 11 bases between. This CDR3 comprises 14 residues. The CDR3 region has the DNA TGTGCCAGCAGCTTAGGCCCATCGGGGTATGGCTACACCTTC. As protein: CASSLGPSGYGYTF.

J is TRBJ2-3 and V is TRBV7-3; TRBD2 matches 8 bases. The V segment lost 0 bases and the J segment 5 bases; nucleotides outside the gene matches: 4. CDR3 length: 15 amino acids. In germline, CDR1 is SGHTA, CDR2 FQGTGA. CDR3 nucleotide sequence: TGTGCCAGCAGCTTAACAGGACTAGCTGGAGATACGCAGTATTTT. Protein: CASSLTGLAGDTQYF.

The V and J genes are TRBV4-2 and TRBJ1-4; D not resolved. The CDR3 is 15 residues long. The V gene lost 7 bases and the J gene lost 2 bases, with 14 bases spanning the gap. The germline V gene has CDR1 LGHNA and CDR2 YNFKEQ. The CDR3: CASTTGAVTNEKLFF. DNA of the CDR3: TGTGCCAGCACCACCGGAGCCGTGACTAATGAAAAACTGTTTTTT.

The rearrangement uses TRBV7-8 and TRBJ1-4; D is ambiguous. Trimming shortened V by 6 bases and J by 4 bases, and 18 bases separated the two germline ends. The germline V gene has CDR1 SGHVS and CDR2 FQNEAQ. This CDR3 has 16 amino acids. DNA of the CDR3: TGTGCCAGCAGTCCTGAACCGGGAAGGCTTAATGAAAAACTGTTTTTT. It codes for CASSPEPGRLNEKLFF.

This clone has only a few counts. The chain employs TRBV18 and TRBJ2-1, with a tentative D call TRBD1 (6 bases). V lost 0 bases, J lost 6 bases, and 9 bases lay in between. The CDR3 contains 14 residues. Germline-derived CDR1 and CDR2 are KGHSH and LQKENI. This chain's CDR3 is CASSPPKDSNEQFF. For the CDR3, the DNA is TGTGCCAGCTCACCACCAAAGGACAGCAATGAGCAGTTCTTC.

This clone was seen a few times. The chain is built from TRBV10-3 and TRBJ2-2; no reliable D call. Per the germline V gene, CDR1 is ENHRY and CDR2 is SYGVKD. The germline V and J ends were trimmed by 4 bases and 7 bases, with 10 bases remaining between them. This CDR3 comprises 13 residues. CDR3: CAISGVPDGELFF. CDR3 in DNA: TGTGCCATCAGTGGAGTCCCTGACGGGGAGCTGTTTTTT.

J is TRBJ2-3 and V is TRBV5-4; TRBD2 agrees at 8 bases. The ends lost 4 bases at V and 4 bases at J; junction bases unmatched: 14. The CDR3 length is 17 residues. Germline V CDR1 and CDR2: SGHNT, YYREEE (reference sequence). The CDR3 DNA reads TGTGCCAGCAGCACAAACGGGGGGGCAAGCGTAGCAGATACGCAGTATTTT. It translates to CASSTNGGASVADTQYF.

V and J are TRBV28 and TRBJ2-5; 10 bases are a match to TRBD2. TRBJ2-7 matches the DNA end more closely, so the J call is doubtful. CDR3 size: 13 residues. Germline V gene data show CDR1 as MDHEN and CDR2 as SYDVKM. CDR3 nucleotides: TGTGCCAGCACCCTCAGCGGGGGGGACGAGCAGTACTTC. Protein: CASTLSGGDEQYF.

V and J are TRBV7-2 and TRBJ2-5; D unclear. The better agreement between TRBJ2-7 and the DNA end casts doubt on the J call. The CDR3 covers 12 residues. The germline CDR1 and CDR2 sequences are SGHTA and FQGNSA. CDR3: CASSLTLNEQYF. Written as DNA, the CDR3 is TGTGCCAGCAGCCTCACTCTCAACGAGCAGTACTTC.

The J gene is TRBJ2-7, the V gene TRBV30, with TRBD2 identical over 8 bases. The V segment lost 3 bases and the J segment 2 bases; nucleotides outside the gene matches: 6. Germline lookup yields CDR1 GTSNPN and CDR2 SVGIG (reference sequence). This CDR3 region has 14 residues. The DNA for the CDR3 is TGTGCCTGGAGCCGCGGGGGGTCGACCTACGAGCAGTACTTC. Amino acid sequence: CAWSRGGSTYEQYF.

In its sample, this clone was seen a few times. The chain links TRBV14 to TRBJ2-3; the D gene is possibly TRBD2 (6 bases). Germline V CDR1 and CDR2: SGHDN, FVKESK. The CDR3 has 12 amino acids. V shed 6 bases and J shed 5 bases, with 9 bases lying between them. The DNA for the CDR3 is TGTGCCAGCAGGGGAGGTGGAGATACGCAGTATTTT. It translates to CASRGGGDTQYF.

This rearrangement joins TRBV5-6 to TRBJ2-5; TRBD2 matches at 10 bases. The CDR3 covers 14 residues. V was pared by 2 bases and J by 4 bases, with 2 bases of the junction left unmatched. Germline assignment: CDR1 SGHDT and CDR2 YYEEEE. As DNA, the CDR3 is TGTGCCAGCAGCTTCCTAGCGGGGGCAGAGACCCAGTACTTC. This translates into CASSFLAGAETQYF.